The rows below give T cell receptor beta chains drawn from one sample of a study of T-cell memory formation after mild COVID-19. TCRdb used MiXCR to reprocess the 5' RACE reads, holding one entry per CDR3 protein. The sample lists about 560,000 distinct CDR3 sequences; approximately 18% were seen once. Sequenced input: PBMCs or a T cell subset sorted from them (not recorded which). The source of these receptors is an adult woman who had mild COVID-19 (a few samples of this study predate the infection). Cell type and time point are not known. Both conserved end residues are trimmed from each CDR3. The order of the fields is CDR3 length, V gene, D gene, CDR3 protein. A D gene is named only where the DNA matches it firmly.

13,TRBV9,TRBD2,ASKGGTSSPYEQY
11,TRBV27,NA,ASSGTETYEQY
15,TRBV3-1,NA,ASSQAASRGSNSPLH
12,TRBV6-1,NA,ASSARTPPYGYT
11,TRBV25-1,NA,ASSEVAINEQF
12,TRBV7-9,TRBD2,ASIKRGSTGELF
14,TRBV4-3,NA,ASSQEGATGANVLT
13,TRBV7-2,TRBD1,ASRFPYRGREGYT
15,TRBV7-2,TRBD1,ASSQRDREVWWETQY
11,TRBV30,NA,AWTAGSNQPQH
13,TRBV7-2,TRBD1,ASSTRGRVDEKLF
16,TRBV12-3/TRBV12-4,TRBD2,ASSLGTSGGVYGETQY
13,TRBV5-1,TRBD2,ASSPGLAPNNEQF
13,TRBV5-1,NA,ASSLPIGLAGEQF
13,TRBV2,TRBD2,ASSEGGGTIGTQY